This T cell receptor beta chain is from a study of T cell changes during pregnancy in multiple sclerosis. TCRdb keeps only in-frame clones here, not all; method: immunoSEQ multiplex PCR. The sample has 85,000 to 100,000 clones, approximately 92% seen once. This CDR3 is built from 15 residues. Germline assignment: CDR1 MGHRA and CDR2 YSYEKL. Unmatched junction bases numbered 2, after V lost 1 base and J lost 4 bases. The sequence was collected from a female donor with multiple sclerosis, enrolled in a pregnancy study. The V gene is TRBV4-1, the J gene TRBJ1-5, with 9 bases matching TRBD1. The source was peripheral blood, collected in the first trimester of pregnancy. The CDR3 nucleotides are TGCGCCAGCAGCCAAGCGGACAGGGGAAATCAGCCCCAGCATTTT. Its translation: CASSQADRGNQPQHF.